The present T cell receptor beta chain was sequenced within a study of cytomegalovirus exposure and HLA in healthy donors. PCR was performed using 60 Vbeta and 13 Jbeta primers. Profiled with immunoSEQ multiplex PCR; TCRdb holds only in-frame clones, not every one. This sample has approximately 140,000 clones; 65% to 80% occur once, and the top ten carry 8.8%. Points on this clone: Its antigen is still unknown.

Overall study results and limits: The study flagged some 170 TCR beta chains as cytomegalovirus-associated.

This sequence was found in a woman aged 45-65 years in good health and CMV-seropositive. Sequencing was performed on PBMCs.

The CDR3 sequence is CASSKGQPCQETQYF. The CDR3 DNA is TGTGCCAGCAGCAAGGGACAGCCGTGCCAAGAGACCCAGTACTTC. The V and J genes are TRBV21-1 and TRBJ2-5; TRBD1 is the table's D call and was not checked against the DNA. TRBV21-1 is recorded as a pseudogene. This CDR3 has 15 amino acids.